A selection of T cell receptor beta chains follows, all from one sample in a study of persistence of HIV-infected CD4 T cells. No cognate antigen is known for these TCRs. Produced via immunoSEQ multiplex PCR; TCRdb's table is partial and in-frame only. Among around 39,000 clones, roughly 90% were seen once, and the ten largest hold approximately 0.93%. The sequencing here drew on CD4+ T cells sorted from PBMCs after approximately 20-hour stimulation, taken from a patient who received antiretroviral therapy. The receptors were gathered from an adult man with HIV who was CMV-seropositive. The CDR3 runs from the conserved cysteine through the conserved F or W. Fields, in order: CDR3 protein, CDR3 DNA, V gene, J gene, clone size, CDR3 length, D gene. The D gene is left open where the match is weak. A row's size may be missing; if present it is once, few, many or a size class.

cdr3_aa: CAISEGVDTEAFF
cdr3_nt: TGTGCCATCAGTGAGGGGGTCGACACTGAAGCTTTCTTT
v_call: TRBV10-3
j_call: TRBJ1-1
clone_size: .
cdr3_length: 13
d_call: .

cdr3_aa: CASRGQGSGNTIYF
cdr3_nt: TGTGCCAGCAGGGGACAGGGCTCTGGAAACACCATATATTTT
v_call: TRBV27
j_call: TRBJ1-3
clone_size: few
cdr3_length: 14
d_call: TRBD1

cdr3_aa: CATSDQTENYGYTF
cdr3_nt: TGTGCCACCAGTGACCAGACAGAAAACTATGGCTACACCTTC
v_call: TRBV24-1
j_call: TRBJ1-2
clone_size: few
cdr3_length: 14
d_call: .

cdr3_aa: CASSASFSGELFF
cdr3_nt: TGCGCCAGCAGTGCCAGTTTCTCCGGGGAGCTGTTTTTT
v_call: TRBV10-1
j_call: TRBJ2-2
clone_size: .
cdr3_length: 13
d_call: .

cdr3_aa: CASSLRQGRTEAFF
cdr3_nt: TGCGCCAGCAGCTTAAGGCAGGGGCGGACTGAAGCTTTCTTT
v_call: TRBV5-1
j_call: TRBJ1-1
clone_size: once
cdr3_length: 14
d_call: .

cdr3_aa: CASSPSGGAALNSGANVLTF
cdr3_nt: TGTGCCAGCAGCCCGTCGGGGGGCGCGGCCCTAAACTCTGGGGCCAACGTCCTGACTTTC
v_call: TRBV6-4
j_call: TRBJ2-6
clone_size: .
cdr3_length: 20
d_call: .

cdr3_aa: CASSFGAFSNQPQHF
cdr3_nt: TGTGCCAGCAGCTTTGGGGCTTTTAGCAATCAGCCCCAGCATTTT
v_call: TRBV5-6
j_call: TRBJ1-5
clone_size: .
cdr3_length: 15
d_call: .

cdr3_aa: CASSAEGYEQYF
cdr3_nt: TGTGCCAGCAGCGCTGAAGGGTACGAGCAGTACTTC
v_call: TRBV9
j_call: TRBJ2-7
clone_size: .
cdr3_length: 12
d_call: .

cdr3_aa: CASSPPAAPKGYTF
cdr3_nt: TGTGCCAGCTCACCACCAGCCGCGCCGAAGGGCTACACCTTC
v_call: TRBV18
j_call: TRBJ1-2
clone_size: .
cdr3_length: 14
d_call: .

cdr3_aa: CASSVAGGVGELFF
cdr3_nt: TGTGCCAGCAGCGTAGCAGGGGGTGTCGGGGAGCTGTTTTTT
v_call: TRBV9
j_call: TRBJ2-2
clone_size: .
cdr3_length: 14
d_call: TRBD1

cdr3_aa: CASSYRFSKGTDTQYF
cdr3_nt: TGTGCCAGCAGTTACCGCTTTTCGAAGGGGACAGATACGCAGTATTTT
v_call: TRBV6-5
j_call: TRBJ2-3
clone_size: .
cdr3_length: 16
d_call: .

cdr3_aa: CSVEQPGKNTEAFF
cdr3_nt: TGCAGCGTTGAACAACCAGGAAAAAACACTGAAGCTTTCTTT
v_call: TRBV29-1
j_call: TRBJ1-1
clone_size: once
cdr3_length: 14
d_call: .

cdr3_aa: CASTSDRSDTRYYGYTF
cdr3_nt: TGTGCCAGCACCTCCGATAGATCGGACACGCGTTATTATGGCTACACCTTC
v_call: TRBV28
j_call: TRBJ1-2
clone_size: .
cdr3_length: 17
d_call: .

cdr3_aa: CASSLSVAGGREQFF
cdr3_nt: TGTGCCAGCAGTCTCAGTGTCGCGGGGGGCCGTGAGCAGTTCTTC
v_call: TRBV28
j_call: TRBJ2-1
clone_size: .
cdr3_length: 15
d_call: TRBD2

cdr3_aa: CASSLLTAGVTSTDTQYF
cdr3_nt: TGTGCCAGCAGCCTATTGACGGCAGGCGTCACTAGCACAGATACGCAGTATTTT
v_call: TRBV28
j_call: TRBJ2-3
clone_size: .
cdr3_length: 18
d_call: .